The 13 T cell receptor beta chains below come from one sample, sequenced in a study of blood T cell repertoires in COVID-19 (dated by TCRdb to the early 2020s). The receptor library was made with the immunoSEQ multiplex PCR assay. Entries here come from immuneACCESS through TCRdb and include only in-frame sequences with V and J called. Some clones fail to appear in such tables; in the studies checked, an unresolved V gene covers under half of the shortfall, and the cause of the remainder is unknown. Here the sample has under 350,000 clones; 80% to 90% occur a single time. The top ten clones comprise around 4% of the sample. The sequencing sample was made of PBMCs or T cells enriched from blood (not recorded which). These receptors came from a woman aged 40 to 50 with acute COVID-19.

V gene TRBV28 combines with J gene TRBJ2-2, with no clear D. V was shortened by 1 base and J by 5 bases, with 17 bases between the two germline ends. The CDR3 covers 17 residues. Looked up from germline, CDR1 is MDHEN and CDR2 is SYDVKM. The CDR3 sequence: CASSLFGQVVTTGELFF. CDR3 nucleotides: TGTGCCAGCAGTTTATTTGGGCAGGTGGTAACAACCGGGGAGCTGTTTTTT.

This clone was counted a few times. The chain links TRBV29-1 to TRBJ1-2; no firm D call. Germline values: CDR1 SQVTM, CDR2 ANQGSEA. CDR3 size: 12 residues. Trimming removed 6 bases at V and 8 bases at J, with 16 bases between. DNA of the CDR3: TGCAGCGTGGGCTCCCAGACACGGGGCTACACCTTC. Its protein product is CSVGSQTRGYTF.

The V gene is TRBV7-9, the J gene TRBJ2-2; 8 nucleotides align to TRBD1. The CDR3 consists of 15 residues. V gave up 6 bases and J gave up 6 bases; unmatched junction bases: 9. CDR1 SEHNR and CDR2 FQNEAQ come from the germline V gene (reference sequence). This CDR3 is CASSPIQGGPGELFF. The CDR3 DNA reads TGTGCCAGCAGTCCGATACAGGGGGGACCCGGGGAGCTGTTTTTT.

This clone has only one observation. This chain joins TRBV25-1 and TRBJ2-7; TRBD1 agrees at 11 bases. In germline, CDR1 is MGHDK, CDR2 SYGVNS. This CDR3 is 14 amino acids long. V dropped 3 bases and J dropped 10; count of bases not matched to a gene: 8. The DNA of the CDR3 is TGTGCCAGCAGTGATGCGGGACAGGGGGGTAATCAGTACTTC. Translated: CASSDAGQGGNQYF.

About this clone: Other nucleotide sequences in the sample specify the same CDR3. The rearrangement uses TRBV18 and TRBJ1-4; no firm D call. V was clipped by 2 bases and J by 6 bases, with 7 bases between them. The CDR3 consists of 13 residues. Germline lookup yields CDR1 KGHSH and CDR2 LQKENI. The CDR3 bases are TGTGCCAGCTCACCAAGGGAGGATGAAAAACTGTTTTTT. Encoded protein: CASSPREDEKLFF.

This clone was observed a handful of times. The V call is TRBV18, the J call TRBJ1-6, with D tentatively TRBD1 (6 bases). V was cut by 6 bases and J by 11 bases, with 17 bases left in between. Germline CDR1 is KGHSH and CDR2 is LQKENI. This CDR3 region has 14 residues. The CDR3 loop is CASSTGFVLTPLHF. The CDR3 coding sequence is TGTGCCAGCTCCACAGGGTTCGTCTTAACACCCCTCCACTTT.

This clone was recorded a few times. The chain recombines TRBV5-4 with TRBJ1-1; 8 positions agree with TRBD1. Trimming cost V 5 bases and J 0 bases; bases outside gene matches: 12. The CDR3 covers 17 residues. Germline V gene data show CDR1 as SGHNT and CDR2 as YYREEE (reference sequence). The CDR3 is CASSPGAGGSVNTEAFF. The DNA of the CDR3 is TGTGCCAGCAGTCCCGGCGCAGGGGGCTCGGTGAACACTGAAGCTTTCTTT.

The rearrangement links TRBV7-9 to TRBJ2-7; tentatively, D is TRBD2 (6 bases). Germline CDR1 SEHNR, CDR2 FQNEAQ (reference sequence). Trimming removed 2 bases from V and 3 bases from J, with 11 bases in between. The length of the CDR3 is 14 residues. CDR3 in DNA: TGTGCCAGCAGCTTAATAACTAGCAGCTACGAGCAGTACTTC. Translating gives CASSLITSSYEQYF. Supplemented by reference TRBV7-9 and TRBJ2-7, the full variable domain reads DTGVSQNPRHKITKRGQNVTFRCDPISEHNRLYWYRQTLGQGPEFLTYFQNEAQLEKSRLLSDRFSAERPKGSFSTLEIQRTEQGDSAMYLCASSLITSSYEQYFGPGTRLTVT.

This chain uses TRBV28 with TRBJ1-4, with D perhaps matching TRBD1 (5 bases). Trimming removed 7 bases from V and 5 bases from J, with 29 bases in between. CDR1 and CDR2 from the germline V gene are MDHEN and SYDVKM. The CDR3 contains 19 residues. CDR3 loop: CASKPAGQGRRGENEKLFF. The CDR3 DNA reads as TGTGCCAGCAAGCCGGCGGGGCAGGGCCGACGGGGGGAGAATGAAAAACTGTTTTTT.

The V gene is TRBV25-1, the J gene TRBJ2-7, with D uncertain. Germline V lookup: CDR1 MGHDK, CDR2 SYGVNS. This CDR3 region has 14 residues. The V end was cut by 3 bases, the J end by 2 bases, with 11 bases between. CDR3 DNA sequence: TGTGCCAGCAGTGACCCAAGTTCAGCCTACGAGCAGTACTTC. It specifies CASSDPSSAYEQYF.

This clone was recorded a few times. The rearrangement uses TRBV7-9 and TRBJ1-1; TRBD1 aligns across 8 bases. With V trimmed by 3 bases and J by 5 bases, 5 bases remained unmatched. Germline lookup yields CDR1 SEHNR and CDR2 FQNEAQ (reference sequence). The CDR3 has 14 residues. The CDR3 loop reads CASSFGQGVTEAFF. The CDR3 DNA reads TGTGCCAGCAGCTTTGGACAGGGTGTAACTGAAGCTTTCTTT. The variable domain in full, with the rest retrieved from reference TRBV7-9 and TRBJ1-1, is DTGVSQNPRHKITKRGQNVTFRCDPISEHNRLYWYRQTLGQGPEFLTYFQNEAQLEKSRLLSDRFSAERPKGSFSTLEIQRTEQGDSAMYLCASSFGQGVTEAFFGQGTRLTVV.

V is TRBV5-1 and J is TRBJ2-5, with TRBD2 matching 9 bases. CDR1 SGHRS and CDR2 YFSETQ come from the germline V gene. The CDR3 length is 15 residues. The V gene end was trimmed by 0 bases and the J gene end by 2 bases; junction bases not matched to a gene: 2. The chain's CDR3 is CASSLDSGGQETQYF. The CDR3 DNA reads TGCGCCAGCAGCTTGGATAGCGGGGGTCAAGAGACCCAGTACTTC.

V and J are TRBV6-5 and TRBJ1-3; 10 nucleotides agree with TRBD1. The CDR3 consists of 14 residues. V was clipped by 10 bases and J by 3 bases; unmatched bases: 6. Per the germline V gene, CDR1 is MNHEY and CDR2 is SVGAGI. DNA of the CDR3: TGTGCCACCCGAGGACAGGGGGGTGGAAACACCATATATTTT. It is translated as CATRGQGGGNTIYF.